The present T cell receptor beta chain was sequenced within a study of blood T cell repertoires in COVID-19. Study context: There were acute and convalescent COVID-19 samples, and they came from the United States, Italy and Spain. Sources were T cells, B-cell-depleted T cells, or PBMCs; the material itself was cDNA or gDNA.

CDR1 is LNHDA and CDR2 is SQIVND in the germline V gene (reference sequence). This CDR3 has 15 residues. Trimming removed 4 bases from V and 4 bases from J; junction bases left unmatched: 6. Authors' data handling: Reference gene primer amplification gave nucleated cell count estimates. Sequenced by immunoSEQ multiplex PCR; TCRdb stores in-frame clones only, minus some. The D gene and trimming were derived from the DNA, and the V and J assignments and clone size from that table. The repertoire has tens of thousands of clones, roughly 88% of them found once; the top ten carry approximately 25%. The sample taken for sequencing was peripheral blood. The rearrangement uses TRBV19 and TRBJ1-5, with 8 positions matching TRBD1. This clonotype was obtained from a man aged 60-69 years with acute or convalescent COVID-19. In DNA, the CDR3 is TGTGCCAGTAGTAGGGGTGGACAGGGTAATCAGCCCCAGCATTTT. Protein sequence: CASSRGGQGNQPQHF.